The 12 T cell receptor beta chains in this list originate from one sample, sequenced in a study of blood T cell repertoires in COVID-19. Profiled with immunoSEQ multiplex PCR; TCRdb holds only in-frame clones, not every one. The profile shows 360,000 or so clones, about 90% of them singletons. The source material was peripheral blood. These receptors were collected from a man between 18 and 35 years old with active or convalescent COVID-19.

The CDR3 reads CAWSVQGAKPEAFF. CDR3 DNA: TGTGCCTGGAGTGTACAGGGGGCGAAGCCTGAAGCTTTCTTT. V and J are TRBV30 and TRBJ1-1; 9 nucleotides match TRBD1. V shed 0 bases and J 6 bases; nucleotides not matched to a gene: 5. Germline V gene data show CDR1 as GTSNPN and CDR2 as SVGIG (reference sequence). This CDR3 is 14 amino acids long.

The V call is TRBV5-8, the J call TRBJ1-5; 10 nucleotides align to TRBD1. The ends lost 0 bases at V and 5 bases at J; junction bases unmatched: 2. This CDR3 is built from 15 residues. The germline V gene has CDR1 SGHTS and CDR2 YDEGEE. CDR3 residues: CASSLGQGAHQPQHF. In DNA form, the CDR3 reads TGTGCCAGCAGCTTGGGACAGGGGGCCCATCAGCCCCAGCATTTT.

This chain uses TRBV11-2 with TRBJ2-1; D may be TRBD1 (7 bases). Germline V gives CDR1 SGHAT, CDR2 FQNNGV. With 5 bases removed from V and 7 bases from J, the gap between germline ends came to 9 bases. The CDR3 runs to 12 residues. The CDR3 loop is CASSQGGNEQFF. The CDR3 nucleotides are TGTGCCAGCAGCCAGGGGGGAAATGAGCAGTTCTTC.

J is TRBJ1-5 and V is TRBV21-1; TRBD1 reflects the table's D call only, with no check against the DNA. TRBV21-1 is noted as a pseudogene. The CDR3 is 13 amino acids. CDR3 sequence (DNA): TGTGCCAGCGCTGCAGGGGGCCGGCAGCCCCAGCATTTT. Encoded protein: CASAAGGRQPQHF.

This clone appeared a few times. The chain carries TRBV19 and TRBJ1-6; D might be TRBD1 (5 bases). CDR3 size: 14 residues. Germline assignment: CDR1 LNHDA and CDR2 SQIVND (reference sequence). V was pared by 4 bases and J by 11 bases, with 15 bases between. CDR3 DNA: TGTGCCAGTAGTACCATTCCGGGGGGAGCACCCCTCCACTTT. This gives the protein CASSTIPGGAPLHF.

The genes are TRBV18 and TRBJ1-4; D remains unclear. The CDR3 runs to 15 residues. From germline, CDR1 is KGHSH and CDR2 LQKENI. The germline V and J ends were trimmed by 3 bases and 8 bases, with 16 bases remaining between them. CDR3 region: CASSPGQLGVEKLFF. The CDR3 bases are TGTGCCAGCTCACCCGGCCAGTTGGGCGTAGAAAAACTGTTTTTT.

V is TRBV6-5 and J is TRBJ1-6, with TRBD1 matching 7 bases. This CDR3 spans 15 amino acids. V was clipped by 4 bases and J by 4 bases; unmatched bases: 4. Germline loops: CDR1 MNHEY, CDR2 SVGAGI. The CDR3 is CASSFGQAYNSPLHF. CDR3 coding DNA: TGTGCCAGCAGTTTCGGACAGGCGTATAATTCACCCCTCCACTTT.

The V call is TRBV5-1, the J call TRBJ1-2, with unresolved D. There are 13 residues in the CDR3. Trimming removed 0 bases at V and 3 bases at J, with 6 bases between. Germline CDR1 SGHRS, CDR2 YFSETQ. CDR3 coding DNA: TGCGCCAGCAGCTTGGGGCAGTACTATGGCTACACCTTC. Amino acids: CASSLGQYYGYTF.

In its sample, this clone was seen a few times. The V call is TRBV4-3, the J call TRBJ2-3, with 10 bases that match TRBD1. This CDR3 region has 16 residues. After removal of 0 bases from V and 6 bases from J, the junction contained 6 bases not matched to a gene. Germline values: CDR1 LGHNA, CDR2 YSLEER. CDR3: CASSQDRTGGMDTQYF. DNA of the CDR3: TGCGCCAGCAGCCAAGATAGGACAGGGGGGATGGATACGCAGTATTTT.

The chain combines TRBV29-1 with TRBJ1-2, with 7 bases identical to TRBD1. J lost 0 bases, V lost 6 bases, and 10 bases had no gene match. The V gene's germline CDR1 is SQVTM and CDR2 ANQGSEA. CDR3 length: 15 residues. CDR3 nucleotides: TGCAGCGTCGACCGACAGGGCAAATCTAACTATGGCTACACCTTC. Encoded protein: CSVDRQGKSNYGYTF.

This sequence joins TRBV19 and TRBJ2-7; D might be TRBD1 (6 bases). Per germline, CDR1 LNHDA and CDR2 SQIVND (reference sequence). V shed 3 bases and J shed 5 bases, with 14 bases lying between them. This CDR3 has 14 residues. CDR3 loop: CASSISGHRNEQYF. CDR3 bases: TGTGCCAGTAGTATTTCGGGACACAGGAACGAGCAGTACTTC. Based on the CDR3 plus reference TRBV19 and TRBJ2-7, the full variable domain is DGGITQSPKYLFRKEGQNVTLSCEQNLNHDAMYWYRQDPGQGLRLIYYSQIVNDFQKGDIAEGYSVSREKKESFPLTVTSAQKNPTAFYLCASSISGHRNEQYFGPGTRLTVT.

The rearrangement links TRBV5-1 to TRBJ1-2; 9 bases are shared with TRBD1. Germline assignment: CDR1 SGHRS and CDR2 YFSETQ. The V segment lost 0 bases and the J segment 5 bases; nucleotides outside the gene matches: 8. The CDR3 covers 16 residues. The DNA for the CDR3 is TGCGCCAGCAGCTTGGGGAGCGGGACAGGGCGATATGGCTACACCTTC. Amino acid sequence: CASSLGSGTGRYGYTF.